This T cell receptor (beta chain) was obtained from a study of CD8 T cells in Susac syndrome. Whole-study context: Clinical remission applied to roughly 8 sequenced Susac syndrome patients, and more than five had active disease. The study, taken as a whole, reports: Within total CD8+ repertoires, more than 15 Susac-specific public clones were found, and within CD8+ TEMRA repertoires, four or five.

This clonotype was counted a single time. As yet, its antigen is unknown. It was with random hexamers that roughly 0.5 to 1 ug RNA was reverse transcribed. Via MiXCR, TCRdb re-called the immunoSEQ multiplex PCR reads, giving one row per CDR3 protein. This sample carries 75,000 to 95,000 distinct CDR3 sequences, around 93% of them seen once, and the ten largest clones take approximately 0.48%. CDR3 length: 12 residues. The ends were cut back, 0 bases at V and 8 bases at J, with 6 bases in the middle. From germline, CDR1 is SGDLS and CDR2 YYNGEE. The V call is TRBV9, the J call TRBJ2-1; D unresolved. This receptor was obtained from a human donor with Susac syndrome. Sequenced sample: CD8+ T cells from PBMCs. The CDR3 loop reads CASSVGGDEQFF. In DNA form, the CDR3 reads TGTGCCAGCAGCGTAGGAGGAGATGAGCAGTTCTTC. Combining the CDR3 with reference TRBV9 and TRBJ2-1 gives the whole variable domain DSGVTQTPKHLITATGQRVTLRCSPRSGDLSVYWYQQSLDQGLQFLIQYYNGEERAKGNILERFSAQQFPDLHSELNLSSLELGDSALYFCASSVGGDEQFFGPGTRLTVL.